Each of the 15 T cell receptor beta chains below was sequenced from the same sample in a study of beta chain features in type 1 diabetes. General observations from the study: Moderate but significant shortening of TCRB CDR3s was recorded in all four CD4+ subsets from Type 1 diabetes patients.

Antigens for these TCRs are unknown. The entirety of the isolated RNA underwent reverse transcription, so expressed TCRB transcripts were sequenced. The protocol was immunoSEQ multiplex PCR, while the TCRdb copy is restricted to in-frame clones and leaves out a portion. The data contain roughly 150,000 clones, over 6% of them singletons. The sequenced sample consisted of central memory CD4+ T cells from blood. The receptors shown here come from a man aged 18 to 35 with type 1 diabetes.

The chain uses TRBV10-2 and TRBJ2-2, with D perhaps TRBD1 (5 bases). The CDR3 is made up of 13 amino acids. Germline lookup yields CDR1 WSHSY and CDR2 SAAADI. The V end lost 5 bases, the J end lost 5 bases, and 9 bases lay between the germline ends. The CDR3, as DNA: TGCGCCAGCAGTTGGCAGGGTACCGGGGAGCTGTTTTTT. Amino acid sequence: CASSWQGTGELFF.

This clone was counted only a few times. This chain joins TRBV28 and TRBJ1-2, with 10 bases fitting TRBD1. The CDR3 sequence is 15 residues long. From germline, CDR1 is MDHEN and CDR2 SYDVKM. J lost 8 bases, V lost 9 bases, and 15 bases had no gene match. CDR3 coding DNA: TGTGCCAGTTCACCTCCAGACAGGGGGCGGAGGGGCTACACCTTC. Amino acids: CASSPPDRGRRGYTF.

The rearrangement links TRBV5-4 to TRBJ2-3; 9 bases agree with TRBD2. The V and J ends lost 4 bases and 4 bases, in that order; junction bases with no gene match: 19. The CDR3 runs 19 residues. Germline loops: CDR1 SGHNT, CDR2 YYREEE (reference sequence). The CDR3: CASSQEGGGAGGYPDTQYF. CDR3 coding DNA: TGTGCCAGCAGCCAAGAGGGGGGGGGAGCGGGAGGTTATCCAGATACGCAGTATTTT.

This clone has just a few counts. This chain joins TRBV2 and TRBJ2-5; 7 bases fit TRBD1. After removal of 7 bases from V and 1 base from J, the junction contained 3 bases not matched to a gene. CDR3 length equals 13 residues. Germline lookup yields CDR1 SNHLY and CDR2 FYNNEI. CDR3 sequence reads: CASKRTGQETQYF. The DNA of the CDR3 is TGTGCCAGCAAACGGACAGGCCAAGAGACCCAGTACTTC.

The rearrangement uses TRBV28 and TRBJ2-3; TRBD2 is a possible D gene (7 bases). CDR1 is MDHEN and CDR2 is SYDVKM in the germline V gene. Trimming took 7 bases from V and 3 from J, leaving 20 bases between them. The CDR3 length is 16 residues. This CDR3 reads CASTLSGGRRTDTQYF. The DNA for the CDR3 is TGTGCCAGCACCCTATCCGGGGGGCGCAGAACAGATACGCAGTATTTT.

Only a few counts were recorded for this clone. The rearrangement joins TRBV7-7 to TRBJ2-3; 9 bases map to TRBD1. The CDR3 totals 15 residues. The trim removed 4 bases at V and 2 bases at J, leaving 4 bases unmatched. Germline V CDR1 and CDR2: SSHAT, FNYEAQ (reference sequence). As DNA, the CDR3 is TGTGCCAGCAGCTCCGGGACAGGGCACACAGATACGCAGTATTTT. Translating it yields CASSSGTGHTDTQYF.

This clone has just one count. The chain employs TRBV4-1 and TRBJ1-4; D is unclear. CDR1 is MGHRA, CDR2 YSYEKL, per germline. The CDR3 has 17 amino acids. V was cut by 0 bases and J by 0 bases, with 11 bases left in between. The CDR3 here is CASSQDWSAATNEKLFF. In DNA form, the CDR3 reads TGCGCCAGCAGCCAAGATTGGTCGGCGGCAACTAATGAAAAACTGTTTTTT.

A few counts support this clone. The rearrangement joins TRBV4-2 to TRBJ2-1; 11 nucleotides line up with TRBD2. CDR3 length: 20 amino acids. Per germline, CDR1 LGHNA and CDR2 YNFKEQ. V was pared by 4 bases and J by 8 bases, with 22 bases of the junction left unmatched. The CDR3 spells CASSRLRTSGPGYEADEQFF. In DNA, the CDR3 is TGTGCCAGCAGCCGACTCAGGACTAGCGGGCCGGGCTACGAGGCGGATGAGCAGTTCTTC.

This clone was recorded many times. The chain uses TRBV30 and TRBJ2-1; D is possibly TRBD2 (6 bases). The CDR3 runs to 13 residues. V lost 1 base to trimming and J lost 7 bases, with 11 bases between them. CDR1 GTSNPN and CDR2 SVGIG come from the germline V gene (reference sequence). The CDR3: CAWSGPAGNEQFF. CDR3 coding DNA: TGTGCCTGGAGTGGCCCCGCGGGGAATGAGCAGTTCTTC. The full variable domain, its missing parts supplied by reference TRBV30 and TRBJ2-1, is SQTIHQWPATLVQPVGSPLSLECTVEGTSNPNLYWYRQAAGRGLQLLFYSVGIGQISSEVPQNLSASRPQDRQFILSSKKLLLSDSGFYLCAWSGPAGNEQFFGPGTRLTVL.

The V gene is TRBV6-5, the J gene TRBJ2-2; possibly TRBD1 for D (6 bases). V was pared by 2 bases and J by 9 bases, with 19 bases between. Germline V gene data show CDR1 as MNHEY and CDR2 as SVGAGI. CDR3 length equals 16 residues. The CDR3 coding sequence is TGTGCCAGCAGTTACGCCATAGTAAGGGGGACCAGGGAGCTGTTTTTT. This sequence encodes CASSYAIVRGTRELFF.

This clone showed up just a few times. V and J are TRBV29-1 and TRBJ2-7; TRBD1 matches 8 bases. The CDR3 runs to 14 residues. Trimming at V came to 0 bases and at J to 5 bases, leaving 6 bases not matched to a gene. Germline values: CDR1 SQVTM, CDR2 ANQGSEA. The DNA of the CDR3 is TGCAGCGTTGAAGATAGCAGGGGGCGGAACGAGCAGTACTTC. It is translated as CSVEDSRGRNEQYF.

The rearrangement uses TRBV6-5 and TRBJ1-5; TRBD1 is a possible D gene (5 bases). Germline CDR1 reads MNHEY; CDR2 reads SVGAGI. The CDR3 contains 13 residues. V dropped 8 bases and J dropped 6 bases, with 14 bases sitting between them. The CDR3 region is CASGRQGTQPQHF. In DNA form, the CDR3 reads TGTGCCAGCGGCCGGCAGGGTACTCAGCCCCAGCATTTT.

This clone was observed a few times. J is TRBJ2-5 and V is TRBV18; D unresolved. The germline V gene encodes CDR1 KGHSH and CDR2 LQKENI. V was trimmed by 3 bases and J by 1 base, leaving 3 bases between them. The CDR3 extends over 12 amino acids. CDR3 region: CASSPLQETQYF. DNA for the CDR3: TGTGCCAGCTCACCTCTCCAAGAGACCCAGTACTTC.

The chain links TRBV6-5 to TRBJ2-3; unclear D gene. Trimming removed 2 bases from V and 5 bases from J, with 8 bases in between. This CDR3 is built from 13 residues. Germline values: CDR1 MNHEY, CDR2 SVGAGI. The chain's CDR3 is CASSYRSGDTQYF. The DNA of the CDR3 is TGTGCCAGCAGTTACAGGTCGGGAGATACGCAGTATTTT.

CDR3 bases: TGTGCCAGCAGCGCCCCTTCGGGGAGGGGCTACACCTTC. Protein: CASSAPSGRGYTF. This chain links TRBV7-2 with TRBJ1-2; D gene ambiguous. Germline V gene data show CDR1 as SGHTA and CDR2 as FQGNSA. Trimming pared 5 bases from V and 8 bases from J, leaving 15 bases between. CDR3 length: 13 residues.